This TCR beta chain was profiled in a study of T cell clonotyping in hematopoietic cell transplantation. Germline CDR1 MDHEN, CDR2 SYDVKM. Unmatched junction bases numbered 11, after V lost 6 bases and J lost 7 bases. The CDR3 consists of 15 residues. TCRdb keeps only in-frame clones here, not all; method: immunoSEQ multiplex PCR. The sample yields 7,000 or so clones, more than 70% seen once. Recipients were bled about 28 days pretransplant and at posttransplant days 30, 100, 180. Concerning this clone: The antigen is not known.

Overall study findings and caveats: At the given depth, recipient repertoires were over 97% de novo clonotypes. Broader posttransplant TCR repertoire diversity was predicted by graft donor and pretransplant recipient Inverse Simpson Index values. Pathologically expanded recipient clonotypes increased progressively from day 30 to day 180 as diversity fell.

V usage is TRBV28 and J usage is TRBJ1-3; 8 bases line up with TRBD1. The TCR sequence derives from a male patient in his late teens or twenties who had an allogeneic stem cell transplant from a related donor, so the T cells may come from the graft donor. Some clones in this sample may be carry-over from other donors' samples. This specimen was PBMCs, taken 100 days after allogeneic stem cell transplant. CDR3 coding DNA: TGTGCCAGCAGCACCCCAGGGGGCGCAGAGAACACCATATATTTT. Residues: CASSTPGGAENTIYF. The entire variable domain, with the rest obtained from reference TRBV28 and TRBJ1-3, is as follows: DVKVTQSSRYLVKRTGEKVFLECVQDMDHENMFWYRQDPGLGLRLIYFSYDVKMKEKGDIPEGYSVSREKKERFSLILESASTNQTSMYLCASSTPGGAENTIYFGEGSWLTVV.